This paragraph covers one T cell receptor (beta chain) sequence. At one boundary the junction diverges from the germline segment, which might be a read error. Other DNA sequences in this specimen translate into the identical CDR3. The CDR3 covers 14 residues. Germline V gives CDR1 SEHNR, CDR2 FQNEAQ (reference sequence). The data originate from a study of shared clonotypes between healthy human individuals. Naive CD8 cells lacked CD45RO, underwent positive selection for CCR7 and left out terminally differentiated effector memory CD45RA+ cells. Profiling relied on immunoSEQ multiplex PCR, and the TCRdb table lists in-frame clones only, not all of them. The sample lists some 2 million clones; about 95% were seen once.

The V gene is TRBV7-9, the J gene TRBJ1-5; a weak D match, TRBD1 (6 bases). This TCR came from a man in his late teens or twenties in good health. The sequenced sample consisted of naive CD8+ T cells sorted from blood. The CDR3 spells CASSLAGTNQPQHF. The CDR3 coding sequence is TGTGCCAGCAGCCTAGCAGGGACAAATCAGCCCCAGCATTTT.